Listed here are 21 T cell receptor beta chains from one sample, sequenced in a study of blood T cell repertoires in COVID-19. Repertoires were generated with immunoSEQ multiplex PCR, while TCRdb's copy carries only in-frame clones and drops some. The table lists about 360,000 clones, 70% to 90% of them singletons. The specimen sequenced was peripheral blood. The receptors stem from an older woman with COVID-19, enrolled during active disease.

The chain uses TRBV5-1 and TRBJ1-5, with D possibly TRBD1 on 6 matching bases. CDR1 and CDR2 from the germline V gene are SGHRS and YFSETQ. The CDR3 runs 15 residues. V was trimmed by 1 base and J by 1 base, leaving 9 bases between them. CDR3: CASSLSGASNQPQHF. The CDR3 DNA follows: TGCGCCAGCAGCTTGTCAGGGGCAAGCAATCAGCCCCAGCATTTT.

The CDR3 is CSACSGGAGVYEQFF. In DNA form, the CDR3 reads TGCAGCGCCTGTAGCGGGGGGGCCGGGGTATATGAGCAGTTCTTC. The chain is built from TRBV29-1 and TRBJ2-1; 11 bases match TRBD2. The CDR3 loop spans 15 amino acids. The germline V gene encodes CDR1 SQVTM and CDR2 ANQGSEA. V lost 7 bases to trimming and J lost 8 bases; unmatched junction nucleotides: 13.

In this sample, this clone turned up a few times. The genes are TRBV6-6 and TRBJ1-3; 8 bases align to TRBD1. The germline gives CDR1 MNHNY, CDR2 SVGAGI (reference sequence). With V trimmed by 6 bases and J by 3 bases, 1 base remained unmatched. CDR3 length: 13 residues. Written as DNA, the CDR3 is TGTGCCAGCAGACAGGGGGGTGGAAACACCATATATTTT. Protein sequence: CASRQGGGNTIYF.

This chain uses TRBV5-6 with TRBJ1-1; weak D call: TRBD1 (5 bases). Trimming left V 4 bases short and J 0 bases short, with 13 bases between. CDR3 length equals 15 residues. Germline V gene sequence: CDR1 SGHDT, CDR2 YYEEEE. The CDR3 sequence: CASSALWGVNTEAFF. Here the CDR3 DNA reads TGTGCCAGCAGCGCTCTCTGGGGGGTGAACACTGAAGCTTTCTTT.

V is TRBV19 and J is TRBJ1-4; 7 bases agree with TRBD1. Germline V CDR1 and CDR2: LNHDA, SQIVND (reference sequence). The CDR3 consists of 16 residues. With V trimmed by 5 bases and J by 0 bases, 6 bases remained unmatched. CDR3 protein: CASSSRGIATNEKLFF. CDR3 DNA sequence: TGTGCCAGTAGTTCCAGGGGGATCGCAACTAATGAAAAACTGTTTTTT. Full variable domain (rest looked up from reference TRBV19 and TRBJ1-4): DGGITQSPKYLFRKEGQNVTLSCEQNLNHDAMYWYRQDPGQGLRLIYYSQIVNDFQKGDIAEGYSVSREKKESFPLTVTSAQKNPTAFYLCASSSRGIATNEKLFFGSGTQLSVL.

V is TRBV30 and J is TRBJ2-2; D unclear. The germline V gene encodes CDR1 GTSNPN and CDR2 SVGIG (reference sequence). The V gene lost 2 bases and the J gene lost 0 bases, with 4 bases spanning the gap. The CDR3 totals 13 residues. The CDR3 reads CAWSPSNTGELFF. CDR3 bases: TGTGCCTGGAGTCCATCGAACACCGGGGAGCTGTTTTTT.

The V call is TRBV5-4, the J call TRBJ2-4; 8 bases agree with TRBD2. Germline-derived CDR1 and CDR2 are SGHNT and YYREEE (reference sequence). This CDR3 region has 16 residues. After removal of 0 bases from V and 1 base from J, the junction contained 3 bases not matched to a gene. This CDR3 reads CASSLDGGAAKNIQYF. The CDR3 bases are TGTGCCAGCAGCTTGGACGGGGGGGCGGCCAAAAACATTCAGTACTTC.

V gene TRBV11-3 combines with J gene TRBJ2-5, with TRBD2 identical over 14 bases. The CDR3 spans 17 residues. J lost 4 bases, V lost 3 bases, and 7 bases had no gene match. Germline-derived CDR1 and CDR2 are SGHNT and YENEEA. The chain's CDR3 is CASSFGTSGGGGETQYF. The CDR3, as DNA: TGTGCCAGCAGCTTCGGGACTAGCGGGGGCGGGGGAGAGACCCAGTACTTC.

This chain links TRBV2 with TRBJ2-3, with TRBD1 matching 7 bases. V was clipped by 6 bases and J by 0 bases; unmatched bases: 3. There are 14 residues in the CDR3. The V gene's germline CDR1 is SNHLY and CDR2 FYNNEI. The CDR3: CASRRDRSTDTQYF. CDR3 sequence (DNA): TGTGCCAGCAGGAGGGACAGAAGCACAGATACGCAGTATTTT.

The V call is TRBV7-9, the J call TRBJ2-3, with 10 bases that match TRBD2. This CDR3 spans 15 amino acids. V dropped 6 bases and J dropped 0; count of bases not matched to a gene: 3. CDR1 and CDR2 (germline): SEHNR, FQNEAQ (reference sequence). CDR3 coding DNA: TGTGCCAGCAGACATAGCGGGGGGAGCACAGATACGCAGTATTTT. Translating it yields CASRHSGGSTDTQYF. The whole variable domain, remainder taken from reference TRBV7-9 and TRBJ2-3, is DTGVSQNPRHKITKRGQNVTFRCDPISEHNRLYWYRQTLGQGPEFLTYFQNEAQLEKSRLLSDRFSAERPKGSFSTLEIQRTEQGDSAMYLCASRHSGGSTDTQYFGPGTRLTVL.

The chain joins TRBV6-5 to TRBJ2-7; the D gene is possibly TRBD1 (6 bases). Looked up from germline, CDR1 is MNHEY and CDR2 is SVGAGI. V lost 6 bases, J lost 5 bases, and 20 bases lay in between. The CDR3 is made up of 15 amino acids. CDR3 coding DNA: TGTGCCAGCAGGACATACAGGGAAGGGGGTGACGAGCAGTACTTC. Translation: CASRTYREGGDEQYF.

V and J are TRBV9 and TRBJ2-3; a possible D gene is TRBD2 (5 bases). There are 15 residues in the CDR3. Trimming cost V 0 bases and J 2 bases, with 10 bases left between them. Germline loops: CDR1 SGDLS, CDR2 YYNGEE. Written as DNA, the CDR3 is TGTGCCAGCAGCGTAGCTGAGGGTTTCACAGATACGCAGTATTTT. It codes for CASSVAEGFTDTQYF.

The chain employs TRBV19 and TRBJ2-2; unclear D gene. Germline V gene data show CDR1 as LNHDA and CDR2 as SQIVND (reference sequence). This CDR3 is 14 amino acids long. Deletions cut 7 bases from V and 1 base from J, with 10 bases between. The CDR3 DNA reads as TGTGCCAGTAAGTGGCAGGAGAACACCGGGGAGCTGTTTTTT. This codes for CASKWQENTGELFF. The variable domain in full, completed from reference TRBV19 and TRBJ2-2, reads DGGITQSPKYLFRKEGQNVTLSCEQNLNHDAMYWYRQDPGQGLRLIYYSQIVNDFQKGDIAEGYSVSREKKESFPLTVTSAQKNPTAFYLCASKWQENTGELFFGEGSRLTVL.

The rearrangement uses TRBV15 and TRBJ1-4, with a possible D match to TRBD1 (6 bases). V was cut by 5 bases and J by 2 bases, with 15 bases left in between. Germline CDR1 is LNHNV and CDR2 is YYDKDF (reference sequence). This CDR3 has 16 residues. CDR3 coding DNA: TGTGCCACCAGCGGGGGACATACGTCTACTAATGAAAAACTGTTTTTT. It translates to CATSGGHTSTNEKLFF.

V and J are TRBV9 and TRBJ2-2; no definite D call. There are 13 residues in the CDR3. CDR1 and CDR2 (germline): SGDLS, YYNGEE. V lost 7 bases and J lost 2, with 9 bases in between. The CDR3 sequence: CASSRRNTGELFF. DNA of the CDR3: TGTGCCAGCTCACGGAGAAACACCGGGGAGCTGTTTTTT.

This chain joins TRBV4-3 and TRBJ2-3, with no clear D. The CDR3 totals 17 residues. The V and J ends lost 4 bases and 5 bases respectively, with 22 bases between them. Per germline, CDR1 LGHNA and CDR2 YSLEER. CDR3 in DNA: TGCGCCAGCAGCCCAGGCCCTTTACCCCTGAACCGAGATACGCAGTATTTT. It yields the protein CASSPGPLPLNRDTQYF.

This chain links TRBV18 with TRBJ2-1; 9 positions match TRBD1. Germline CDR1 reads KGHSH; CDR2 reads LQKENI. The CDR3 extends over 13 amino acids. V trimming: 2 bases; J trimming: 13 bases; junction bases outside the gene matches: 6. The CDR3 is CASSPARTGEQFF. The DNA of the CDR3 is TGTGCCAGCTCACCAGCTCGGACAGGGGAACAGTTCTTC. Full variable domain (missing parts from reference TRBV18 and TRBJ2-1): NAGVMQNPRHLVRRRGQEARLRCSPMKGHSHVYWYRQLPEEGLKFMVYLQKENIIDESGMPKERFSAEFPKEGPSILRIQQVVRGDSAAYFCASSPARTGEQFFGPGTRLTVL.

J is TRBJ2-2 and V is TRBV10-1; possibly TRBD1 for D (6 bases). The CDR3 is 16 residues long. Germline-derived CDR1 and CDR2 are WNHNN and SYGVQD (reference sequence). V gave up 0 bases and J gave up 4 bases, with 12 bases separating them. CDR3 in DNA: TGCGCCAGCAGTGAGTCGGCAGGGGCCGTCACCGGGGAGCTGTTTTTT. The encoded protein is CASSESAGAVTGELFF.

This clone is a singleton in its sample. The chain has TRBV2 and TRBJ1-3; D is undetermined. Germline-derived CDR1 and CDR2 are SNHLY and FYNNEI. This CDR3 spans 13 amino acids. Deletions cut 4 bases from V and 8 bases from J, with 12 bases between. CDR3 nucleotide sequence: TGTGCCAGCAGTGCCGAATATACGGACACCATATATTTT. Translated: CASSAEYTDTIYF.

V gene TRBV2 combines with J gene TRBJ1-2, with D possibly being TRBD1 (6 bases). CDR3 length: 15 residues. Germline V CDR1 and CDR2: SNHLY, FYNNEI. V shed 1 base and J shed 3 bases, with 12 bases lying between them. The CDR3 spells CASSEGAGEYYGYTF. CDR3 nucleotides: TGTGCCAGCAGTGAAGGGGCAGGGGAGTACTATGGCTACACCTTC. Combining the CDR3 with reference TRBV2 and TRBJ1-2 gives the whole variable domain EPEVTQTPSHQVTQMGQEVILRCVPISNHLYFYWYRQILGQKVEFLVSFYNNEISEKSEIFDDQFSVERPDGSNFTLKIRSTKLEDSAMYFCASSEGAGEYYGYTFGSGTRLTVV.

The chain is built from TRBV5-6 and TRBJ1-1; a possible D gene is TRBD1 (5 bases). The CDR3 has 16 amino acids. The germline V and J ends were trimmed by 3 bases and 4 bases, with 19 bases remaining between them. The germline gives CDR1 SGHDT, CDR2 YYEEEE. In DNA, the CDR3 is TGTGCCAGCAGCTGGGGGGGACCCCGGGACTTCACTGAAGCTTTCTTT. Amino acid sequence: CASSWGGPRDFTEAFF.